Listed below are T cell receptor beta chains from one sample, sequenced in a study of blood T cell repertoires in COVID-19. Assay used: immunoSEQ multiplex PCR; TCRdb lists only in-frame clones, some missing. The top ten clones hold approximately 9% of a sample with about 140,000 clones, around 83% of them seen once. Sequences were obtained from peripheral blood. All receptors derive from a man in his thirties or forties with COVID-19, enrolled during active disease. The CDR3 runs from the conserved cysteine through the conserved F or W. A D gene is named only where the DNA matches it firmly. Rows may omit the clone size; those that give it use once, few, many or a size class.

j_call cdr3_length v_call d_call clone_size cdr3_nt cdr3_aa
TRBJ2-3 19 TRBV28 TRBD2 - TGTGCCAGCAGTTTCCGAACCGGGACTAGCGGGAGCATAAGAGATACGCAGTATTTT CASSFRTGTSGSIRDTQYF
TRBJ1-6 17 TRBV28 TRBD1 - TGTGCCAGCAGTTCCTTAGACAGGGCGTTCAGAGGATCACCCCTCCACTTT CASSSLDRAFRGSPLHF
TRBJ2-5 16 TRBV7-3 - - TGTGCCAGCAGCCCCGGAGATACAGGGTTACAAGAGACCCAGTACTTC CASSPGDTGLQETQYF
TRBJ2-7 12 TRBV10-1 - - TGCGCCAGCAATGGGCCCAGGGGCGAGCAGTACTTC CASNGPRGEQYF
TRBJ2-2 19 TRBV9 TRBD2 - TGTGCCAGCAGCGCAGGAGGGCTAGCGGGAGTGGGGGCCACCGGGGAGCTGTTTTTT CASSAGGLAGVGATGELFF
TRBJ1-3 17 TRBV18 - - TGTGCCAGCTCACCCCCACCCGCCGGGTCTTACGGAAACACCATATATTTT CASSPPPAGSYGNTIYF
TRBJ2-2 14 TRBV19 - - TGTGCCAGTAGTACAAACAGGGACACCGGGGAGCTGTTTTTT CASSTNRDTGELFF
TRBJ1-1 16 TRBV7-2 TRBD1 - TGTGCCAGCAGCTTAGGGACAGGGTGGGTGTACACTGAAGCTTTCTTT CASSLGTGWVYTEAFF
TRBJ1-4 16 TRBV7-9 TRBD1 - TGTGCCAGCAGTCGACAGGGGGCCGGGACTAATGAAAAACTGTTTTTT CASSRQGAGTNEKLFF
TRBJ2-2 16 TRBV6-5 TRBD1 - TGTGCCAGCAGTTTTCGACAGGGGGCGCGCACCGGGGAGCTGTTTTTT CASSFRQGARTGELFF
TRBJ2-2 14 TRBV15 - few TGTGCCACCAGCAGGTTACGAGGGACCGGGGAGCTGTTTTTT CATSRLRGTGELFF
TRBJ1-3 14 TRBV28 - - TGTGCCAGCAGTCTCCCCAGCTCTGGAAACACCATATATTTT CASSLPSSGNTIYF
TRBJ1-2 18 TRBV5-1 TRBD1 - TGCGCCAGCAGCTTGGACCCGGGACAGGGTGTTTCCAACTATGGCTACACCTTC CASSLDPGQGVSNYGYTF
TRBJ2-7 16 TRBV6-5 TRBD1 - TGTGCCAGCAGTTACTTTATCGGACAGGGAGGCTACGAGCAGTACTTC CASSYFIGQGGYEQYF
TRBJ1-1 15 TRBV18 - - TGTGCCAGCTCACCACCCCCAGGCGTGAACACTGAAGCTTTCTTT CASSPPPGVNTEAFF
TRBJ2-1 14 TRBV6-5 - - TGTGCCAGCAGTTCCCGACTAGTCGGCAATGAGCAGTTCTTC CASSSRLVGNEQFF
TRBJ1-3 18 TRBV7-9 TRBD1 once TGTGCCAGCAGCTTTCCCCGGACAGGTAACCCCTCTGGAAACACCATATATTTT CASSFPRTGNPSGNTIYF
TRBJ1-6 14 TRBV27 TRBD1 few TGTGCCAGCAGGGCCGACAGGGAAAATTCACCCCTCCACTTT CASRADRENSPLHF
TRBJ2-7 15 TRBV3-1/TRBV3-2 - - TGTGCCAGCAGCCAAGGGGAGGGGGAGGTGCACGAGCAGTACTTC CASSQGEGEVHEQYF
TRBJ2-7 17 TRBV5-3 TRBD1 - TGTGCCAGAAGCTTGGATCATACGACCGGGACAGGCTACGAGCAGTACTTC CARSLDHTTGTGYEQYF
TRBJ2-1 16 TRBV18 - - TGTGCCAGCTCACCTAGCGGAGGAAGCCCCTACAATGAGCAGTTCTTC CASSPSGGSPYNEQFF
TRBJ1-4 14 TRBV29-1 TRBD1 - TGCAGCGTTGATGAGACAGGGCAGACTGAAAAACTGTTTTTT CSVDETGQTEKLFF
TRBJ2-3 17 TRBV30 TRBD2 - TGTGCCTGGAGTCTAGCGGGATGGCCCTCTAGCACAGATACGCAGTATTTT CAWSLAGWPSSTDTQYF
TRBJ2-1 14 TRBV5-6 - few TGTGCCAGCAGCTTGGCCGGAGGTGGAAATGAGCAGTTCTTC CASSLAGGGNEQFF
TRBJ2-7 13 TRBV29-1 TRBD1 few TGCAGCGTCGGGGACAGGGGTACCTACGAGCAGTACTTC CSVGDRGTYEQYF
TRBJ1-2 17 TRBV12-5 - - TGTGCTAGTGGTTTGGTACTGGCACAGGGATTGTCTAGTGGCTACACCTTC CASGLVLAQGLSSGYTF